One sample yielded the 7 T cell receptor beta chains listed below, sequenced in a study of cytotoxic CD8 clonotypes in ibrutinib-treated CLL. Produced via immunoSEQ multiplex PCR; TCRdb's table is partial and in-frame only. The repertoire includes almost 250,000 clones, roughly 74% of them detected once, and approximately 15% sits in the top ten. Sequencing used PBMCs, obtained after 24 months of ibrutinib treatment. The receptors originated from a human donor with chronic lymphocytic leukemia.

V gene TRBV19 combines with J gene TRBJ1-3, with D unresolved. Looked up from germline, CDR1 is LNHDA and CDR2 is SQIVND (reference sequence). The CDR3 is 15 residues long. V was clipped by 5 bases and J by 3 bases, with 14 bases between them. CDR3 sequence reads: CASSRAGIRGNTIYF. The CDR3 DNA is TGTGCCAGTAGTCGCGCGGGGATTCGTGGAAACACCATATATTTT.

The chain uses TRBV15 and TRBJ2-2; no clear D gene. V lost 1 base and J 0 bases, leaving 3 bases between the germline ends. Germline V gives CDR1 LNHNV, CDR2 YYDKDF (reference sequence). This CDR3 has 14 amino acids. CDR3 nucleotide sequence: TGTGCCACCAGCAGAGGGGCGAACACCGGGGAGCTGTTTTTT. This gives the protein CATSRGANTGELFF.

This clone was found a few times. The rearrangement uses TRBV2 and TRBJ2-7; the match to TRBD1 covers 7 bases. V lost 9 bases and J lost 1; bases outside the gene matches: 9. Per germline, CDR1 SNHLY and CDR2 FYNNEI. The length of the CDR3 is 14 residues. The CDR3 nucleotides read TGTGCCAGGCAACGACAGGGAGTTTCCTACGAGCAGTACTTC. It codes for CARQRQGVSYEQYF. Full variable domain (remainder filled in from reference TRBV2 and TRBJ2-7): EPEVTQTPSHQVTQMGQEVILRCVPISNHLYFYWYRQILGQKVEFLVSFYNNEISEKSEIFDDQFSVERPDGSNFTLKIRSTKLEDSAMYFCARQRQGVSYEQYFGPGTRLTVT.

This sequence joins TRBV28 and TRBJ1-2; no firm D call. Germline V gene lookup returns CDR1 MDHEN and CDR2 SYDVKM. V was clipped by 6 bases and J by 8 bases, with 13 bases between them. This CDR3 region has 12 residues. The CDR3 protein is CASSLGLRGYTF. Here the CDR3 DNA reads TGTGCCAGCAGCCTGGGTCTCCGGGGCTACACCTTC.

The genes are TRBV6-4 and TRBJ2-3, with 9 bases that match TRBD2. V was clipped by 0 bases and J by 6 bases; unmatched bases: 19. From germline, CDR1 is MRHNA and CDR2 SNTAGT. This CDR3 has 20 amino acids. The CDR3 sequence: CASSDSTLREGRAPRDTQYF. The CDR3 DNA reads as TGTGCCAGCAGTGACTCAACGTTGCGGGAGGGCCGTGCTCCTCGGGATACGCAGTATTTT.

This clone was detected once. The V gene is TRBV28, the J gene TRBJ2-7, with a tentative D call TRBD1 (5 bases). The V end was cut by 4 bases, the J end by 2 bases, with 12 bases between. The CDR3 extends over 14 amino acids. Germline V gene data show CDR1 as MDHEN and CDR2 as SYDVKM. The DNA for the CDR3 is TGTGCCAGCAGTTACACAGGAACCCCCTACGAGCAGTACTTC. Its protein is CASSYTGTPYEQYF.

J is TRBJ2-3 and V is TRBV7-9, with 9 bases identical to TRBD1. The trim removed 0 bases at V and 7 bases at J, leaving 2 bases unmatched. The CDR3 is made up of 14 amino acids. Per the germline V gene, CDR1 is SEHNR and CDR2 is FQNEAQ (reference sequence). This CDR3 is CASSLADRGNTQYF. The DNA for the CDR3 is TGTGCCAGCAGCTTAGCCGACAGGGGGAATACGCAGTATTTT.